The rows below give T cell receptor beta chains drawn from one sample of a study of shared clonotypes between healthy human individuals. Here immunoSEQ multiplex PCR was the method, and the copy in TCRdb shows in-frame clones only, minus some. The sample includes roughly 2.4 million clones, approximately 95% of them seen just once. Sequencing input: naive CD4+ T cells sorted from blood. Source of these receptors: a man younger than 35 in good health. Both conserved end residues are part of each CDR3. The D gene is left open where the match is weak. Rows may omit the clone size; those that give it use once, few, many or a size class.

abundance | d_gene | j_gene | v_gene | len | CDR3nt | CDR3aa
. | TRBD2 | TRBJ2-5 | TRBV30 | 15 | TGTGCCTGGAGTCAGGTTACAGCGGGAGTAGAGACCCAGTACTTC | CAWSQVTAGVETQYF
. | TRBD1 | TRBJ2-2 | TRBV2 | 15 | TGTGCCAGCAGCGCCGACAGGGTAACCACCGGGGAGCTGTTTTTT | CASSADRVTTGELFF
. | TRBD2 | TRBJ2-3 | TRBV5-1 | 15 | TGCGCCAGCAGCCCCGGGACTAAGGGCACAGATACGCAGTATTTT | CASSPGTKGTDTQYF
. | . | TRBJ2-1 | TRBV5-1 | 15 | TGCGCCAGCTCCACAAGGGTGGGAGTTCACAATGAGCAGTTCTTC | CASSTRVGVHNEQFF
. | . | TRBJ2-2 | TRBV6-4 | 14 | TGTGCCAGCAGGACAACTTTTTTCACCGGGGAGCTGTTTTTT | CASRTTFFTGELFF
. | TRBD1 | TRBJ2-7 | TRBV5-6 | 15 | TGTGCCAGCAGCACCTGGACAGGGGGTTGGGTCGAGCAGTACTTC | CASSTWTGGWVEQYF
. | . | TRBJ1-6 | TRBV6-1 | 15 | TGTGCCAGCAGTGGGCCCACACGAATCGATTCACCCCTCCACTTT | CASSGPTRIDSPLHF
. | . | TRBJ2-1 | TRBV6-5 | 14 | TGTGCCAGCAGATCGGGGGGCCCGAGGGCTGAGCAGTTCTTC | CASRSGGPRAEQFF
. | TRBD1 | TRBJ1-3 | TRBV10-3 | 15 | TGTGCCATCAGTGGCCCGACAGGGGCTGGAAACACCATATATTTT | CAISGPTGAGNTIYF
. | . | TRBJ2-3 | TRBV9 | 14 | TGTGCCAGCAGCGTGGGCTCCCTCACAGATACGCAGTATTTT | CASSVGSLTDTQYF
. | TRBD1 | TRBJ1-1 | TRBV7-2 | 15 | TGTGCCAGCAGCTTATCAGACAGGGGGTGGGCTGAAGCTTTCTTT | CASSLSDRGWAEAFF
. | TRBD2 | TRBJ2-1 | TRBV2 | 14 | TGTGCCAGCAGTGACGCGGGAGGGTACAATGAGCAGTTCTTC | CASSDAGGYNEQFF
. | . | TRBJ2-3 | TRBV10-3 | 15 | TGTGCCACCACTCCGGGTGGGGGGGCTTATGATACGCAGTATTTT | CATTPGGGAYDTQYF
. | TRBD1 | TRBJ1-5 | TRBV18 | 13 | TGTGCCAGCTCAGGACAGGTCAATCAGCCCCAGCATTTT | CASSGQVNQPQHF
. | TRBD1 | TRBJ1-5 | TRBV19 | 13 | TGTGCCAGTATGAGGGACAGGGGGCACCCCCAGCATTTT | CASMRDRGHPQHF
. | . | TRBJ2-4 | TRBV4-1 | 15 | TGCGCCAGCAGCCAAGAAAGGGGCACAATTGACATTCAGTACTTC | CASSQERGTIDIQYF
. | . | TRBJ2-4 | TRBV6-5 | 15 | TGTGCCAGCAGTTACTCAGGGGCGTCCAAAAACATTCAGTACTTC | CASSYSGASKNIQYF
. | . | TRBJ2-1 | TRBV6-1 | 15 | TGTGCCAGCAGCGAACTCACTCGTTACTACAATGAGCAGTTCTTC | CASSELTRYYNEQFF
. | TRBD1 | TRBJ2-7 | TRBV4-1 | 16 | TGCGCCAGCAGCCAAGAGGGGACAGGGTGGGCCTACGAGCAGTACTTC | CASSQEGTGWAYEQYF
. | TRBD1 | TRBJ2-5 | TRBV13 | 13 | TGTGCCAGCCGGACAGGGGTCCAAGAGACCCAGTACTTC | CASRTGVQETQYF
. | TRBD2 | TRBJ2-1 | TRBV2 | 20 | TGTGCCAGCAGTGCTCGGGTGGGTCTAGCGGGAGGGCCTTCCTACAATGAGCAGTTCTTC | CASSARVGLAGGPSYNEQFF
. | . | TRBJ2-7 | TRBV10-3 | 13 | TGTGCCATTTTAGGGCGGAGCCAGCTCGAGCAGTACTTC | CAILGRSQLEQYF
. | . | TRBJ1-4 | TRBV27 | 17 | TGTGCCAGCAGTTTAAGAGGGGTGAGGGCAACTAATGAAAAACTGTTTTTT | CASSLRGVRATNEKLFF
. | TRBD2 | TRBJ2-3 | TRBV2 | 15 | TGTGCCAGCAGTGATGATGGACTAGCGGGAGCTACGCAGTATTTT | CASSDDGLAGATQYF
. | TRBD1 | TRBJ2-7 | TRBV30 | 14 | TGTGCCTGGAGCTCCGGGACAGGGTCCTACGAGCAGTACTTC | CAWSSGTGSYEQYF
. | . | TRBJ1-1 | TRBV4-3 | 16 | TGCGCCAGCAGCCAAACCATCAGGGTCGGGAACACTGAAGCTTTCTTT | CASSQTIRVGNTEAFF
once | . | TRBJ2-7 | TRBV6-5 | 13 | TGTGCCAGCAGATTCCTAGGGGCCTACGAGCAGTACTTC | CASRFLGAYEQYF
. | . | TRBJ2-6 | TRBV14 | 14 | TGTGCCAGCAGCCAAGCGTCTGGGGCCAACGTCCTGACTTTC | CASSQASGANVLTF
. | . | TRBJ2-1 | TRBV13 | 16 | TGTGCCAGCAGCTTAGGCCATCTGGGTTTGGCCGGTGAGCAGTTCTTC | CASSLGHLGLAGEQFF
. | . | TRBJ2-3 | TRBV30 | 14 | TGTGCCTGGAGTGCCCTAGCCTATACAGATACGCAGTATTTT | CAWSALAYTDTQYF